This TCR beta chain was documented in a study of T-cell reconstitution after alpha-beta-depleted transplantation in children listed by TCRdb under 2016. The study in broad terms: Using TCR repertoire profiling, the study quantitatively followed how T-cell immune reconstitution unfolded in children after TCRalphabeta/CD19-depleted allogeneic hematopoietic cell transplantation.

There are 16 amino acids in the CDR3, from cysteine to phenylalanine inclusive. Kept here is only the CDR3 DNA, which spans 48 bases and is read in frame from base 1. CDR1 and CDR2 are drawn from the germline V gene: MNHNS, SASEGT. Trimming at the junction amounts to 8 bases on V and 4 bases on J, and the germline ends lie 21 bases apart. The table lists this clonotype with a few counts. The target of this receptor is not known. Base qualities were left out, and no much larger clone turns up one base away. The library was produced with PCR. TCRdb shows the sequencer as Illumina HiSeq 2500. Molecular barcoding was employed in the preparation of TCR libraries, with unique molecular identifiers being used to normalize TCRbeta repertoire quantification. In-frame beta chains were kept once TCRdb had trimmed the public reads at Q25 with fastp and called clones with MiXCR. Merged by CDR3 protein, the rows form single entries marked with the most common genes and DNA. For this sample there are about 360,000 distinct CDR3 sequences; more than 10% appear just once. Of the sample, about 4.5% falls within the top ten clones.

The sequencing here drew on PBMCs, taken from the stem cell graft. This clonotype was obtained from a human donor who donated a stem cell graft to a child with Fanconi anemia. Here the chain combines TRBV6-1 and TRBJ1-3, with no confidently assigned D gene. The nucleotide sequence is TGTGCCAGCGTAGGTTTCTCATCGGCGGGGGGAAACACCATATATTTT. Its product reads: CASVGFSSAGGNTIYF.